This T cell receptor beta chain came from a study of response to subunit inactivated influenza vaccine. The study's findings and limits: Only a handful of new T cells, the authors suggested, are recruited with each seasonal influenza vaccination.

This clonotype was detected ten times or more. Its matching antigen is unknown. The CDR3 sequence is 15 residues long. The V gene lost 7 bases and the J gene lost 0 bases, with 13 bases spanning the gap. From germline, CDR1 is MDHEN and CDR2 SYDVKM. TCRdb reprocessed the RT-PCR reads with MiXCR, giving one entry per CDR3 protein. This sample has approximately 310,000 distinct CDR3 sequences, with just over 20% found just once. This rearrangement joins TRBV28 to TRBJ1-3; D is possibly TRBD1 (6 bases). The receptor was derived from a man aged 50 to 75 who received an inactivated influenza vaccine. The input for sequencing was PBMCs from blood, taken about 19 months after vaccination. This CDR3 reads CASITGGGSGNTIYF. The CDR3 bases are TGTGCCAGCATTACCGGGGGCGGCTCTGGAAACACCATATATTTT.